A selection of T cell receptor beta chains follows, all from one sample in a study of response to subunit inactivated influenza vaccine. TCRdb re-called the RT-PCR reads with MiXCR, one entry per CDR3 protein. The sample includes 650,000 to 800,000 distinct CDR3 sequences, about 18% of them seen just once. Source: PBMCs from blood, taken approximately 5 days after vaccination. The receptors here all came from a man aged 50-60 years who received an inactivated influenza vaccine. CDR3s include the opening cysteine and the closing phenylalanine or tryptophan.

v_gene: TRBV10-3
CDR3aa: CAISGTSGGGYNEQFF

v_gene: TRBV5-1
CDR3aa: CASSLRSSDEQFF

v_gene: TRBV7-2
CDR3aa: CASSLMRGTNTEAFF

v_gene: TRBV2
CDR3aa: CASRVSGEDTQYF

v_gene: TRBV7-2
CDR3aa: CASRLDRGRYEQYF

v_gene: TRBV20-1
CDR3aa: CSAREGPAADGYTF

v_gene: TRBV6-2/TRBV6-3
CDR3aa: CASSYTPPGPYEQYF

v_gene: TRBV5-6
CDR3aa: CASSSTRRINTGELFF

v_gene: TRBV5-5
CDR3aa: CASGDRDHTEAFF

v_gene: TRBV12-3/TRBV12-4
CDR3aa: CASSPPSSGGTDTQYF

v_gene: TRBV7-2
CDR3aa: CASSLEWGDRSGEQYF

v_gene: TRBV4-1
CDR3aa: CASSQAGGTIMNTEAFF

v_gene: TRBV12-3/TRBV12-4
CDR3aa: CASRVDKGYTEAFF

v_gene: TRBV20-1
CDR3aa: CSVLGYTF

v_gene: TRBV4-3
CDR3aa: CASSQDFIGQLGETQYF

v_gene: TRBV6-1
CDR3aa: CASSGLSTGELFF

v_gene: TRBV5-1
CDR3aa: CASSLGTGTKNIQYF

v_gene: TRBV4-3
CDR3aa: CASSQDVSSGSSGSYNEQFF

v_gene: TRBV25-1
CDR3aa: CASSEGGQTKETQYF

v_gene: TRBV7-2
CDR3aa: CASSSRGARETQYF

v_gene: TRBV6-4
CDR3aa: CASSNLPYNEQFF

v_gene: TRBV7-2
CDR3aa: CASSLEQGAGELFF

v_gene: TRBV18
CDR3aa: CASSRDTSNQPQHF

v_gene: TRBV5-1
CDR3aa: CASSLAAGFSYEQYF

v_gene: TRBV20-1
CDR3aa: CSARGSHEQYF

v_gene: TRBV7-9
CDR3aa: CASSPIGVQETQYF

v_gene: TRBV5-1
CDR3aa: CASSLDRALSEQFF

v_gene: TRBV27
CDR3aa: CASSLGLAGEQFF

v_gene: TRBV29-1
CDR3aa: CSVEGLAASTDTQYF

v_gene: TRBV5-5
CDR3aa: CASSLGNGAGISPLHF

v_gene: TRBV11-2
CDR3aa: CASSLGLGRHRAKNIQYF

v_gene: TRBV29-1
CDR3aa: CSVALPGTGAYEQYF

v_gene: TRBV4-2
CDR3aa: CASSQGANTEAFF

v_gene: TRBV12-3/TRBV12-4
CDR3aa: CASSHSRQGSLTPAGNTIYF

v_gene: TRBV10-3
CDR3aa: CAIRDPRGSQETQYF

v_gene: TRBV7-2
CDR3aa: CASSVQGPPGNQPQHF

v_gene: TRBV5-1
CDR3aa: CASSWATTGTQYF

v_gene: TRBV12-3/TRBV12-4
CDR3aa: CASSLGESQNTEAFF

v_gene: TRBV6-1
CDR3aa: CASRRGQGSYYEQYF

v_gene: TRBV30
CDR3aa: CAWVPGQPFSEQYF

v_gene: TRBV20-1
CDR3aa: CSVPRGGKGEQYF

v_gene: TRBV7-2
CDR3aa: CASSLGGVPYEQYF

v_gene: TRBV6-5
CDR3aa: CASSYSWALGETQYF

v_gene: TRBV4-1
CDR3aa: CASSQVGQGAPGANVLTF

v_gene: TRBV10-3
CDR3aa: CAISGPGETQYF

v_gene: TRBV20-1
CDR3aa: CSASQQGAHGQYF

v_gene: TRBV9
CDR3aa: CASSVYGGELFF

v_gene: TRBV18
CDR3aa: CASSPRDRPGDEQYF

v_gene: TRBV5-4
CDR3aa: CASSSPGGPEHF

v_gene: TRBV28
CDR3aa: CASTHRGGTGELFF